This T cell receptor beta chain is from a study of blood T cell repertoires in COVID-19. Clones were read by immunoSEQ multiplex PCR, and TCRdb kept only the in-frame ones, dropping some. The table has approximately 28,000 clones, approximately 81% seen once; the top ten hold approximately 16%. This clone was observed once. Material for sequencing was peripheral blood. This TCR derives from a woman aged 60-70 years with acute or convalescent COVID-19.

In DNA, the CDR3 is TGTGCCAGCAGCGGGGACAGGGGGCACTATGGCTACACCTTC. Translating it yields CASSGDRGHYGYTF. This chain uses TRBV2 with TRBJ1-2; 12 bases are shared with TRBD1. V gave up 6 bases and J gave up 3 bases; unmatched junction bases: 2. This CDR3 spans 14 amino acids. Germline V gene sequence: CDR1 SNHLY, CDR2 FYNNEI.